Presented here are 28 T cell receptor beta chains from one specimen sequenced in a study of Tregs in tolerant kidney transplant recipients. TCRdb keeps only in-frame clones here, not all; method: immunoSEQ multiplex PCR. There are 55,000 to 70,000 clones in the sample; 80% to 90% occur only once, and roughly 2% lies in the top ten. The sequences come from Tregs from blood, collected before the transplant. All receptors come from a human donor who received a combined kidney and bone marrow transplant.

The gene calls are TRBV5-4 and TRBJ2-1; a weak D match, TRBD2 (5 bases). V lost 4 bases and J lost 8, with 16 bases in between. Germline assignment: CDR1 SGHNT and CDR2 YYREEE (reference sequence). CDR3 length: 14 amino acids. The CDR3 DNA reads TGTGCCAGCAGCCTCGATGTCGGGATAGATGAGCAGTTCTTC. This gives the protein CASSLDVGIDEQFF. The full variable domain, rest sourced from reference TRBV5-4 and TRBJ2-1, is ETGVTQSPTHLIKTRGQQVTLRCSSQSGHNTVSWYQQALGQGPQFIFQYYREEENGRGNFPPRFSGLQFPNYSSELNVNALELDDSALYLCASSLDVGIDEQFFGPGTRLTVL.

The rearrangement uses TRBV4-3 and TRBJ2-2; D tentatively fits TRBD1 or TRBD2 (5 bases each). The V and J ends lost 1 base and 5 bases respectively, with 11 bases between them. This CDR3 is 15 amino acids long. Germline assignment: CDR1 LGHNA and CDR2 YSLEER. This chain's CDR3 is CASSQVGPTTGELFF. In nucleotides, the CDR3 is TGCGCCAGCAGCCAAGTGGGACCGACGACCGGGGAGCTGTTTTTT.

The V and J genes are TRBV5-6 and TRBJ1-1, with D uncertain. The CDR3 length is 13 residues. V was pared by 5 bases and J by 0 bases, with 8 bases between. Germline V gives CDR1 SGHDT, CDR2 YYEEEE. CDR3 sequence (DNA): TGTGCCAGCAGACTACAGATGAACACTGAAGCTTTCTTT. Amino acid sequence: CASRLQMNTEAFF.

This chain uses TRBV19 with TRBJ2-1; possibly TRBD1 or TRBD2 for D (5 bases each). Germline values: CDR1 LNHDA, CDR2 SQIVND (reference sequence). V was trimmed by 5 bases and J by 10 bases, leaving 21 bases between them. This CDR3 has 15 amino acids. This CDR3 is CASSYISTSGAEQFF. CDR3 sequence (DNA): TGTGCCAGTAGTTACATCTCCACCTCCGGGGCCGAGCAGTTCTTC.

V usage is TRBV25-1 and J usage is TRBJ1-2; 9 nucleotides line up with TRBD1. Germline loops: CDR1 MGHDK, CDR2 SYGVNS. This CDR3 is 15 amino acids long. The V segment lost 5 bases and the J segment 4 bases; nucleotides outside the gene matches: 8. The CDR3 sequence is CASSPRGQGFYGYTF. In DNA, the CDR3 is TGTGCCAGCAGTCCCCGGGGACAGGGTTTCTATGGCTACACCTTC.

The CDR3 is CASSLTGTGRGNTEAFF. Here the CDR3 DNA reads TGTGCCAGCAGCTTAACGGGGACAGGGAGGGGGAACACTGAAGCTTTCTTT. The chain is built from TRBV11-2 and TRBJ1-1; 9 nucleotides agree with TRBD1. After removal of 2 bases from V and 1 base from J, the junction contained 8 bases not matched to a gene. There are 17 residues in the CDR3. Germline assignment: CDR1 SGHAT and CDR2 FQNNGV.

This clone was counted a few times. The chain is built from TRBV30 and TRBJ1-5; tentatively, D is TRBD1 (5 bases). CDR1 and CDR2 (germline): GTSNPN, SVGIG (reference sequence). Deletions cut 3 bases from V and 6 bases from J, with 12 bases between. This CDR3 has 13 amino acids. The CDR3 region is CAWSPEGSQPQHF. The CDR3 region has the DNA TGTGCCTGGAGCCCTGAGGGGAGTCAGCCCCAGCATTTT.

The chain is built from TRBV10-3 and TRBJ2-3; 9 bases line up with TRBD2. The length of the CDR3 is 16 residues. Looked up from germline, CDR1 is ENHRY and CDR2 is SYGVKD. V was clipped by 0 bases and J by 5 bases; unmatched bases: 6. In nucleotides, the CDR3 is TGTGCCATCAGTGAGTCGGCATTGACTAGCGGAGATACGCAGTATTTT. Its translation: CAISESALTSGDTQYF.

The V and J genes are TRBV18 and TRBJ2-7; 8 bases are a match to TRBD2. The CDR3 is made up of 17 amino acids. J was trimmed by 6 bases and V by 3 bases; bases with no gene match: 16. Germline V gene lookup returns CDR1 KGHSH and CDR2 LQKENI. Here the CDR3 reads CASSPGPGLVVGIEQYF. In nucleotides, the CDR3 is TGTGCCAGCTCACCGGGACCGGGACTAGTAGTGGGCATCGAGCAGTACTTC.

This clone has only one observation. The chain carries TRBV10-3 and TRBJ1-2; no definite D call. This CDR3 is 15 amino acids long. The V gene lost 4 bases and the J gene lost 0 bases, with 12 bases spanning the gap. Germline CDR1 is ENHRY and CDR2 is SYGVKD. The CDR3 is CAISGDRQTNYGYTF. The CDR3 DNA reads as TGTGCCATCAGTGGGGATAGGCAAACTAACTATGGCTACACCTTC.

This rearrangement joins TRBV21-1 to TRBJ1-2. TRBV21-1 is described as a pseudogene. There are 13 residues in the CDR3. In DNA form, the CDR3 reads TGTGCCGGAGGATCCCGGGGTTGGTATGGCTACACCTTC. Translated: CAGGSRGWYGYTF.

The chain uses TRBV6-5 and TRBJ2-2, with TRBD2 identical over 7 bases. There are 16 residues in the CDR3. Germline CDR1 and CDR2: MNHEY and SVGAGI. Trimming removed 0 bases from V and 0 bases from J; junction bases left unmatched: 1. The CDR3 region has the DNA TGTGCCAGCAGTTACTCACGGGGGGCGAACACCGGGGAGCTGTTTTTT. It codes for CASSYSRGANTGELFF.

The table lists this clone with a count of one. V gene TRBV10-2 combines with J gene TRBJ1-1; no definite D call. The CDR3 is 14 amino acids. Germline V gives CDR1 WSHSY, CDR2 SAAADI. V was cut by 0 bases and J by 8 bases, with 13 bases left in between. CDR3 DNA sequence: TGCGCCAGCAGTGAGTCGGTCGCCTTGGCCGAAGCTTTCTTT. Translating gives CASSESVALAEAFF.

The gene calls are TRBV7-8 and TRBJ1-2; D ambiguous. V was pared by 5 bases and J by 3 bases, with 19 bases between. Germline V gene data show CDR1 as SGHVS and CDR2 as FQNEAQ. This CDR3 is built from 16 residues. The CDR3 reads CASSPSTQHLYYGYTF. The CDR3 DNA is TGTGCCAGCAGCCCTAGTACCCAACACCTATACTATGGCTACACCTTC.

The chain combines TRBV6-6 with TRBJ2-7; 10 bases match TRBD1. The CDR3 covers 15 residues. The V gene's germline CDR1 is MNHNY and CDR2 SVGAGI (reference sequence). With 6 bases clipped from V and 5 bases from J, the junction kept 10 bases outside the gene matches. The CDR3 region is CASRSTDRGYNEQYF. CDR3 coding DNA: TGTGCCAGCAGATCTACGGACAGGGGGTATAACGAGCAGTACTTC.

The rearrangement uses TRBV15 and TRBJ1-3; 8 nucleotides align to TRBD1. The CDR3 covers 17 residues. V trimming: 3 bases; J trimming: 5 bases; junction bases outside the gene matches: 12. CDR1 is LNHNV, CDR2 YYDKDF, per germline (reference sequence). The CDR3 bases are TGTGCCACCAGCAGCCGAGGGCAGGGGGCGAAAAGAAACACCATATATTTT. Protein sequence: CATSSRGQGAKRNTIYF. The full variable domain, in which reference TRBV15 and TRBJ1-3 provide the parts outside the CDR3, is DAMVIQNPRYQVTQFGKPVTLSCSQTLNHNVMYWYQQKSSQAPKLLFHYYDKDFNNEADTPDNFQSRRPNTSFCFLDIRSPGLGDTAMYLCATSSRGQGAKRNTIYFGEGSWLTVV.

The chain is built from TRBV5-1 and TRBJ1-2, with TRBD1 matching 7 bases. Germline values: CDR1 SGHRS, CDR2 YFSETQ. The CDR3 covers 13 residues. With V trimmed by 2 bases and J by 4 bases, 2 bases remained unmatched. The CDR3 reads CASSFDRAYGYTF. As DNA, the CDR3 is TGCGCCAGCAGCTTTGACAGGGCCTATGGCTACACCTTC.

This clone has a single count. The chain has TRBV7-2 and TRBJ2-3; 9 bases are a match to TRBD2. Germline CDR1 is SGHTA and CDR2 is FQGNSA. There are 16 residues in the CDR3. V dropped 5 bases and J dropped 4; count of bases not matched to a gene: 10. CDR3 sequence (DNA): TGTGCCAGCAGCCCGGGAGCGGGGGGCCGAGCAGATACGCAGTATTTT. Encoded protein: CASSPGAGGRADTQYF.

The table lists this clone with a count of one. V and J are TRBV19 and TRBJ2-7; 9 nucleotides match TRBD1. The CDR3 consists of 15 residues. The V gene's germline CDR1 is LNHDA and CDR2 SQIVND (reference sequence). Unmatched junction bases numbered 6, after V lost 3 bases and J lost 3 bases. Here the CDR3 DNA reads TGTGCCAGTAGTATCCAGACAGGGGGGAACTACGAGCAGTACTTC. The encoded protein is CASSIQTGGNYEQYF.

The chain recombines TRBV5-4 with TRBJ2-6; D is perhaps TRBD1 (6 bases). The CDR3 sequence is 19 residues long. Germline CDR1 is SGHNT and CDR2 is YYREEE (reference sequence). V dropped 0 bases and J dropped 4 bases, with 20 bases sitting between them. CDR3 in amino acids: CASSLEAGDILLGANVLTF. CDR3 in DNA: TGTGCCAGCAGCTTGGAGGCAGGGGACATTCTCTTAGGGGCCAACGTCCTGACTTTC.

V usage is TRBV7-8 and J usage is TRBJ1-1, with 8 nucleotides matching TRBD1. The CDR3 is made up of 14 amino acids. CDR1 and CDR2 (germline): SGHVS, FQNEAQ. Trimming removed 4 bases from V and 4 bases from J; junction bases left unmatched: 5. This CDR3 is CASSSQQGVTEAFF. DNA for the CDR3: TGTGCCAGCAGCTCCCAACAGGGGGTCACTGAAGCTTTCTTT.

The chain joins TRBV2 to TRBJ2-2; 10 bases map to TRBD1. The ends lost 4 bases at V and 5 bases at J; junction bases unmatched: 1. The CDR3 has 14 amino acids. Germline values: CDR1 SNHLY, CDR2 FYNNEI. The CDR3 region is CASSADRGTGELFF. CDR3 in DNA: TGTGCCAGCAGTGCGGACAGGGGGACCGGGGAGCTGTTTTTT.

The V and J genes are TRBV6-5 and TRBJ1-2; D is uncertain. V was clipped by 6 bases and J by 4 bases, with 12 bases between them. The CDR3 has 13 amino acids. Germline loops: CDR1 MNHEY, CDR2 SVGAGI. The CDR3 region is CASRPDGIYGYTF. DNA for the CDR3: TGTGCCAGCAGACCGGACGGGATCTATGGCTACACCTTC.

The chain joins TRBV15 to TRBJ1-4, with D perhaps TRBD1 (6 bases). This CDR3 has 15 residues. The germline CDR1 and CDR2 sequences are LNHNV and YYDKDF (reference sequence). V lost 5 bases and J lost 7, with 17 bases in between. The CDR3 loop reads CATSEGFPGAEKLFF. In DNA form, the CDR3 reads TGTGCCACCAGCGAAGGGTTTCCAGGGGCTGAAAAACTGTTTTTT.

V gene TRBV7-9 combines with J gene TRBJ2-1, with D maybe TRBD2 (6 bases). The CDR3 totals 16 residues. The V end was cut by 2 bases, the J end by 6 bases, with 17 bases between. Germline CDR1 is SEHNR and CDR2 is FQNEAQ (reference sequence). CDR3: CASSLLSGRRGNEQFF. CDR3 nucleotide sequence: TGTGCCAGCAGCTTATTGTCGGGCAGGAGGGGCAATGAGCAGTTCTTC.

The chain recombines TRBV7-8 with TRBJ1-4; no firm D call. The V end lost 1 base, the J end lost 8 bases, and 14 bases lay between the germline ends. CDR1 is SGHVS and CDR2 is FQNEAQ in the germline V gene. The CDR3 contains 15 residues. The CDR3 reads CASSLDEREREKLFF. In DNA, the CDR3 is TGTGCCAGCAGCTTAGACGAACGAGAGCGAGAAAAACTGTTTTTT.

This clone was observed once. CDR3 loop: CASRESDRNTEAFF. The CDR3, as DNA: TGTGCCAGCAGAGAATCCGACAGGAACACTGAAGCTTTCTTT. This chain links TRBV6-1 with TRBJ1-1; D is possibly TRBD1 (5 bases). The CDR3 totals 14 residues. V lost 6 bases and J lost 1, with 12 bases in between. Looked up from germline, CDR1 is MNHNS and CDR2 is SASEGT.

This chain connects TRBV28 to TRBJ2-1, with a weak D call TRBD2 (6 bases). CDR1 is MDHEN, CDR2 SYDVKM, per germline. V was shortened by 2 bases and J by 4 bases, with 9 bases between the two germline ends. The CDR3 loop spans 14 amino acids. CDR3: CASSLTGTYNEQFF. CDR3 in DNA: TGTGCCAGCAGTTTAACCGGGACTTACAATGAGCAGTTCTTC.